These 20 T cell receptor beta chains were all obtained from the same sample, sequenced in a study of T cell clonotyping in hematopoietic cell transplantation. The table came from immunoSEQ multiplex PCR; TCRdb's copy has only in-frame clones and leaves some out. The sample carries 15,000 to 20,000 clones, approximately 60% recorded once. The material was PBMCs, obtained 30 days after allogeneic stem cell transplant. The receptor source for this set is a male patient between 50 and 60 years old who had an allogeneic stem cell transplant from an unrelated donor, so T cells may come from the graft donor. Some clones in this sample may be carry-over from other donors' samples.

To note about this clone: Its ends do not fully match the called genes, so a read error is possible. This chain connects TRBV7-2 to TRBJ1-5; D might be TRBD1 (5 bases). CDR3 length equals 15 residues. Germline V gene data show CDR1 as SGHTA and CDR2 as FQGNSA. The CDR3 is CAGSTQTASNQPQHF. In DNA, the CDR3 is TGTGCCGGCAGCACCCAGACAGCTAGCAATCAGCCCCAGCATTTT. The entire variable domain, with the rest obtained from reference TRBV7-2 and TRBJ1-5, is as follows: GAGVSQSPSNKVTEKGKDVELRCDPISGHTALYWYRQSLGQGLEFLIYFQGNSAPDKSGLPSDRFSAERTGGSVSTLTIQRTQQEDSAVYLCAGSTQTASNQPQHFGDGTRLSIL.

The chain uses TRBV9 and TRBJ1-2; possibly TRBD1 for D (6 bases). This CDR3 spans 16 amino acids. Germline loops: CDR1 SGDLS, CDR2 YYNGEE. V was pared by 4 bases and J by 1 base, with 17 bases between. The CDR3 reads CASSPHGGGSNYGYTF. CDR3 in DNA: TGTGCCAGCAGCCCGCACGGAGGGGGGAGTAACTATGGCTACACCTTC.

The V call is TRBV27, the J call TRBJ1-6; D uncertain. Looked up from germline, CDR1 is MNHEY and CDR2 is SMNVEV (reference sequence). The V end lost 2 bases, the J end lost 5 bases, and 13 bases lay between the germline ends. CDR3 size: 16 residues. This CDR3 reads CASSLLGSSDNSPLHF. The CDR3 DNA sequence: TGTGCCAGCAGTTTACTGGGTTCCTCAGATAATTCACCCCTCCACTTT.

By proportion, this clone is medium-sized. The chain carries TRBV6-5 and TRBJ2-1; either TRBD1 or TRBD2 may supply D (5 bases each). Germline CDR1 is MNHEY and CDR2 is SVGAGI. This CDR3 is 14 amino acids long. Trimming left V 2 bases short and J 7 bases short, with 12 bases between. DNA of the CDR3: TGTGCCAGCAGTTACGGGGGACCAACAAATGAGCAGTTCTTC. This translates into CASSYGGPTNEQFF.

This chain uses TRBV30 with TRBJ2-4; possible D gene TRBD2, 5 bases. Germline assignment: CDR1 GTSNPN and CDR2 SVGIG (reference sequence). The CDR3 length is 15 residues. With 2 bases removed from V and 3 bases from J, the gap between germline ends came to 14 bases. CDR3 sequence: CAWSLPLGVKNIQYF. The CDR3 coding sequence is TGTGCCTGGAGTCTCCCACTAGGAGTCAAAAACATTCAGTACTTC.

The chain employs TRBV25-1 and TRBJ2-6; TRBD1 might be the D (5 bases). Per the germline V gene, CDR1 is MGHDK and CDR2 is SYGVNS. The ends were cut back, 3 bases at V and 5 bases at J, with 17 bases in the middle. The CDR3 totals 17 residues. The DNA of the CDR3 is TGTGCCAGCAGTGATATGGATGGACAAAGTCGGGCCAACGTCCTGACTTTC. Protein product: CASSDMDGQSRANVLTF.

As DNA, the CDR3 is TGCGCCAGCAGCTTGGGTCAGGAAACCTATGGCTACACCTTC. The encoded protein is CASSLGQETYGYTF. The chain uses TRBV5-1 and TRBJ1-2, with D uncertain. V dropped 0 bases and J dropped 4 bases, with 10 bases sitting between them. Germline V CDR1 and CDR2: SGHRS, YFSETQ. The CDR3 runs to 14 residues.

The chain joins TRBV6-6 to TRBJ2-2; D could derive from TRBD1 or TRBD2 (6 bases each). Germline V gene data show CDR1 as MNHNY and CDR2 as SVGAGI (reference sequence). The CDR3 runs 15 residues. Trimming shortened V by 4 bases and J by 3 bases, and 12 bases separated the two germline ends. Written as DNA, the CDR3 is TGTGCCAGCAGTTTGCGGGACACCTACACCGGGGAGCTGTTTTTT. Encoded protein: CASSLRDTYTGELFF.

This clone was found a few times. The rearrangement uses TRBV19 and TRBJ2-1; 10 nucleotides agree with TRBD2. Trimming at V came to 5 bases and at J to 3 bases, leaving 4 bases not matched to a gene. Germline CDR1 and CDR2: LNHDA and SQIVND (reference sequence). This CDR3 contains 15 residues. The CDR3, as DNA: TGTGCCAGTAGTGTCCTAGCGGGGGTCTACAATGAGCAGTTCTTC. Translated, it gives CASSVLAGVYNEQFF.

CDR3 in amino acids: CASSYSRGATNEQFF. In DNA, the CDR3 is TGTGCCAGCAGTTACTCGCGGGGGGCAACCAATGAGCAGTTCTTC. The rearrangement uses TRBV6-5 and TRBJ2-1, with 8 nucleotides matching TRBD2. The CDR3 is 15 residues long. Losses at the gene ends were 0 bases for V and 6 bases for J; bases not matched to a gene: 4. Germline assignment: CDR1 MNHEY and CDR2 SVGAGI.

This chain links TRBV7-8 with TRBJ2-7; D not resolved. From germline, CDR1 is SGHVS and CDR2 FQNEAQ. The V end was cut by 1 base, the J end by 5 bases, with 9 bases between. This CDR3 comprises 13 residues. The CDR3 loop reads CASSLEIFNEQYF. The CDR3 DNA reads TGTGCCAGCAGCTTAGAGATTTTCAACGAGCAGTACTTC.

The chain carries TRBV4-1 and TRBJ1-1; D remains unclear. Trimming left V 2 bases short and J 0 bases short, with 4 bases between. Looked up from germline, CDR1 is MGHRA and CDR2 is YSYEKL. This CDR3 is built from 13 residues. The CDR3 nucleotides read TGCGCCAGCAGCCAAAACATGAACACTGAAGCTTTCTTT. It translates to CASSQNMNTEAFF.

A few counts support this clone. The rearrangement uses TRBV2 and TRBJ1-5, with unresolved D. The CDR3 is 15 amino acids. Trimming took off 3 bases at V and 2 bases at J, with 11 bases between the two ends. Germline CDR1 reads SNHLY; CDR2 reads FYNNEI. CDR3 in amino acids: CASSELGVGNQPQHF. In nucleotides, the CDR3 is TGTGCCAGCAGTGAGCTGGGTGTGGGCAATCAGCCCCAGCATTTT.

V usage is TRBV4-1 and J usage is TRBJ2-7; a possible D gene is TRBD2 (5 bases). The germline V and J ends were trimmed by 1 base and 3 bases, with 10 bases remaining between them. The CDR3 is made up of 14 amino acids. Germline V lookup: CDR1 MGHRA, CDR2 YSYEKL. The CDR3 here is CASSQVVSDYEQYF. As DNA, the CDR3 is TGCGCCAGCAGCCAAGTTGTTAGCGACTACGAGCAGTACTTC.

The chain uses TRBV6-6 and TRBJ1-2, with D unclear. V lost 8 bases and J 2 bases, leaving 12 bases between the germline ends. CDR1 and CDR2 from the germline V gene are MNHNY and SVGAGI (reference sequence). This CDR3 is 13 amino acids long. CDR3 amino acids: CASASAVNYGYTF. The CDR3 bases are TGTGCCAGCGCATCGGCAGTCAACTATGGCTACACCTTC.

The sample holds one count of this clone. V and J are TRBV6-6 and TRBJ2-7, with D perhaps TRBD1 (6 bases). The CDR3 runs to 13 residues. With 10 bases removed from V and 6 bases from J, the gap between germline ends came to 19 bases. In germline, CDR1 is MNHNY, CDR2 SVGAGI (reference sequence). The CDR3 region is CATRYRERSEQYF. The CDR3 bases are TGTGCCACCCGATACAGGGAGCGAAGCGAGCAGTACTTC.

The gene calls are TRBV5-4 and TRBJ2-1, with D perhaps matching TRBD2 (5 bases). The CDR3 runs to 12 residues. Germline V gene data show CDR1 as SGHNT and CDR2 as YYREEE (reference sequence). The germline V and J ends were trimmed by 3 bases and 15 bases, with 16 bases remaining between them. In DNA, the CDR3 is TGTGCCAGCAGCTCCACGTCGAGGGAAACGTTCTTC. Amino acids: CASSSTSRETFF.

V and J are TRBV5-6 and TRBJ1-2, with no clear D. Germline CDR1 reads SGHDT; CDR2 reads YYEEEE. The ends were cut back, 5 bases at V and 8 bases at J, with 13 bases in the middle. This CDR3 is built from 12 residues. The CDR3 DNA reads as TGTGCCAGCAGAACGGACCCGGCCGGCTACACCTTC. It translates to CASRTDPAGYTF. Supplemented by reference TRBV5-6 and TRBJ1-2, the full variable domain reads DAGVTQSPTHLIKTRGQQVTLRCSPKSGHDTVSWYQQALGQGPQFIFQYYEEEERQRGNFPDRFSGHQFPNYSSELNVNALLLGDSALYLCASRTDPAGYTFGSGTRLTVV.

This sequence joins TRBV25-1 and TRBJ1-1; D unclear. The CDR3 runs 12 residues. Germline CDR1 and CDR2: MGHDK and SYGVNS. V lost 9 bases and J 4 bases, leaving 12 bases between the germline ends. The CDR3, as DNA: TGTGCCAGTGTTAATGAGGTCACTGAAGCTTTCTTT. Its protein product is CASVNEVTEAFF.

The chain has TRBV7-2 and TRBJ1-5; 8 bases match TRBD1. CDR3 length equals 16 residues. Trimming cost V 5 bases and J 9 bases; bases outside gene matches: 15. Per germline, CDR1 SGHTA and CDR2 FQGNSA. CDR3: CASSTGGSGLGRPQHF. The CDR3 DNA is TGTGCCAGCAGCACAGGGGGATCAGGGTTGGGGAGGCCCCAGCATTTT.